Presented here are 6 T cell receptor beta chains from one specimen sequenced in a study of T-cell memory formation after mild COVID-19. MiXCR was run by TCRdb on the 5' RACE reads, yielding one entry per CDR3 protein. The sample has under 550,000 distinct CDR3 sequences, approximately 18% seen once. The sample comprised PBMCs or a T cell subset sorted from them (not recorded which). These receptors were obtained from a man younger than 35 who had mild COVID-19 (a few samples of this study predate the infection). Cell type and time point are not known.

CDR3 protein: CASSLLAGPLYEQYF. The CDR3 DNA sequence: TGTGCCAGCAGCTTACTAGCGGGGCCTCTCTACGAGCAGTACTTC. The chain carries TRBV11-3 and TRBJ2-7; TRBD2 aligns across 9 bases. The V gene end was trimmed by 2 bases and the J gene end by 3 bases; junction bases not matched to a gene: 5. This CDR3 is built from 15 residues. Germline loops: CDR1 SGHNT, CDR2 YENEEA.

This rearrangement joins TRBV7-2 to TRBJ2-7; 8 bases map to TRBD2. Unmatched junction bases numbered 13, after V lost 6 bases and J lost 3 bases. Germline V gives CDR1 SGHTA, CDR2 FQGNSA. The CDR3 consists of 16 residues. Here the CDR3 DNA reads TGTGCCAGCAGTCTCATCGGGTCGGGGGGGCTCTACGAGCAGTACTTC. Translated, it gives CASSLIGSGGLYEQYF.

The sample holds a few counts of this clonotype. The genes are TRBV20-1 and TRBJ2-6; D is unresolved. V lost 0 bases, J lost 0 bases, and 12 bases lay in between. The germline CDR1 and CDR2 sequences are DFQATT and SNEGSKA (reference sequence). This CDR3 is 17 amino acids long. In DNA, the CDR3 is TGCAGTGCTAGAGATAACAGCCCAAACTCTGGGGCCAACGTCCTGACTTTC. This translates into CSARDNSPNSGANVLTF.

CDR3 residues: CASSLRGAGPYEQYF. CDR3 sequence (DNA): TGTGCCAGCAGCCTCAGGGGAGCCGGGCCCTACGAGCAGTACTTC. V and J are TRBV12-3 or TRBV12-4 and TRBJ2-7, with D perhaps matching TRBD1 (6 bases). The CDR3 has 15 residues. V was cut by 6 bases and J by 2 bases, with 17 bases left in between.

This clonotype has only one observation. The gene calls are TRBV7-9 and TRBJ2-5; TRBD1 might be the D (6 bases). The CDR3 totals 16 residues. V was pared by 4 bases and J by 1 base, with 16 bases between. CDR1 is SEHNR, CDR2 FQNEAQ, per germline (reference sequence). The DNA of the CDR3 is TGTGCCAGCAGCTGGGGTAGGGGGAACTTCCAAGAGACCCAGTACTTC. This sequence encodes CASSWGRGNFQETQYF.

This clonotype came up a few times. The rearrangement links TRBV13 to TRBJ2-7; D call uncertain. The CDR3 totals 13 residues. CDR1 and CDR2 (germline): PRHDT, FYEKMQ (reference sequence). Trimming left V 6 bases short and J 0 bases short, with 9 bases between. The CDR3 is CASSRLSSYEQYF. CDR3 DNA: TGTGCCAGCAGTCGTCTGAGCTCCTACGAGCAGTACTTC.